This T cell receptor (beta chain) was captured by sequencing in a study of T-cell reconstitution after alpha-beta-depleted transplantation in children. There are many counts of this clonotype. The CDR3 is 15 residues long. J lost 1 base, V lost 6 bases, and 9 bases had no gene match. The germline V gene has CDR1 MNHEY and CDR2 SMNVEV (reference sequence). Using unique molecular identifiers, the investigators prepared the TCRbeta library. TCRdb re-derived calls from the PCR reads in MiXCR, one entry per CDR3 protein. The profile shows 150,000 to 200,000 distinct CDR3 sequences, about 6.4% of them singletons.

This chain connects TRBV27 to TRBJ2-7, with TRBD2 matching 7 bases. Sequences were derived from PBMCs from the stem cell graft donor, sampled from the stem cell graft. The receptor was isolated from a human donor who donated a stem cell graft to a child with Wiskott-Aldrich syndrome. The DNA of the CDR3 is TGTGCCAGCAGCCCGACTAGCTCGGGGTCCTACGAGCAGTACTTC. Its protein is CASSPTSSGSYEQYF.